This is a list of T cell receptor beta chains from one sample in a study of Graves' ophthalmopathy and Graves' hyperthyroidism. TCRdb ran MiXCR on the multiplex PCR reads and lists one entry per CDR3 protein. The sample lists 200,000 to 250,000 distinct CDR3 sequences, 20% to 25% occurring once. The sequencing input was peripheral blood. The receptors come from a woman aged 45-65 years with Graves' ophthalmopathy. Each CDR3 is given with its conserved first and last residue. A D gene is named only where the DNA matches it firmly.

D gene: -; J gene: TRBJ1-2; V gene: TRBV12-3/TRBV12-4; CDR3 protein: CASSFAWGVGEGYTF
D gene: TRBD2; J gene: TRBJ2-5; V gene: TRBV12-5; CDR3 protein: CASGLGSGSWPGSQYF
D gene: TRBD1; J gene: TRBJ1-5; V gene: TRBV6-1; CDR3 protein: CASRRTGRNQPQHF
D gene: -; J gene: TRBJ2-7; V gene: TRBV6-5; CDR3 protein: CASSYSRAKGSEQYF
D gene: -; J gene: TRBJ1-3; V gene: TRBV12-3/TRBV12-4; CDR3 protein: CASSPDRGAIFNTIYF
D gene: -; J gene: TRBJ2-7; V gene: TRBV4-1; CDR3 protein: CASSPDYSYEQYF
D gene: TRBD1; J gene: TRBJ2-6; V gene: TRBV12-3/TRBV12-4; CDR3 protein: CASSKDRAGANVLTF
D gene: TRBD2; J gene: TRBJ2-7; V gene: TRBV27; CDR3 protein: CASTTTSGTYEQYF
D gene: TRBD2; J gene: TRBJ2-1; V gene: TRBV9; CDR3 protein: CASSVAGGRSDNEQFF
D gene: TRBD2; J gene: TRBJ2-7; V gene: TRBV6-2/TRBV6-3; CDR3 protein: CASSYSKGAGGNIYEQYF
D gene: TRBD2; J gene: TRBJ2-7; V gene: TRBV10-3; CDR3 protein: CAISPASSGLYEQYF
D gene: -; J gene: TRBJ1-5; V gene: TRBV7-2; CDR3 protein: CASSSRSNQPQHF
D gene: TRBD2; J gene: TRBJ2-7; V gene: TRBV5-5; CDR3 protein: CASSPTVSSGSEQYF
D gene: TRBD1; J gene: TRBJ1-2; V gene: TRBV7-8; CDR3 protein: CASSLALTGDGYTF
D gene: -; J gene: TRBJ1-2; V gene: TRBV10-3; CDR3 protein: CATSTGNYGYTF
D gene: -; J gene: TRBJ1-2; V gene: TRBV7-9; CDR3 protein: CASRTQGKIYGYTF
D gene: -; J gene: TRBJ1-2; V gene: TRBV12-3/TRBV12-4; CDR3 protein: CASTLPSAESNYGYTF
D gene: -; J gene: TRBJ2-7; V gene: TRBV6-2/TRBV6-3; CDR3 protein: CASSYSVLGEQYF
D gene: -; J gene: TRBJ1-1; V gene: TRBV7-9; CDR3 protein: CASSHIGTVNTEAFF
D gene: -; J gene: TRBJ1-6; V gene: TRBV27; CDR3 protein: CASSLEQGGTSGSPLHF
D gene: -; J gene: TRBJ1-5; V gene: TRBV12-3/TRBV12-4; CDR3 protein: CASTNRALGNQPQHF
D gene: TRBD1; J gene: TRBJ1-1; V gene: TRBV29-1; CDR3 protein: CSVETGGEIEAFF